This T cell receptor beta chain was profiled in a study of T-cell reconstitution after alpha-beta-depleted transplantation in children (dated by TCRdb to the mid-2010s). For the wider study: Using TCR repertoire profiling, the study followed T-cell immune reconstitution in a quantitative way in children after TCRalphabeta/CD19-depleted allogeneic hematopoietic cell transplantation. What the authors observed across the whole study: The apparently early alphabetaT-cell count recovery about two months after transplant was reportedly dependent on only several hundred rapidly expanded clones derived from non-depleted graft cells. The frequencies of hyperexpanded clones fell over the following months, and after one year, T-cell counts and TCRbeta diversity were mostly attributed to newly produced T cells. In some patients, high TCRbeta diversity at day 60 was attributed to recipient T cells and intrathymic progenitors that had survived conditioning.

Points on this clonotype: The antigen this receptor binds is unknown. No base quality information exists; no much larger clone differs at one position.

Libraries came from PCR. The sequencer listed for this sample is Illumina HiSeq 2500. To normalize quantification of the TCRbeta repertoire, the TCR libraries were built with molecular barcoding that relied on unique molecular identifiers. Clones were called with MiXCR by TCRdb after fastp trimmed the public reads at Q25, and only in-frame beta chains were retained. Entries that share a CDR3 protein sequence are merged under the most common genes and DNA. The sample table holds under 250,000 distinct CDR3 sequences, of which under 20% were seen once. In total, the top ten clones hold around 44% of the sample. According to the study, the label for this sample's treatment or condition signals: allogeneic hematopoietic cell transplantation with graft depleted of TCRalphabeta T cells and CD19 B cells. TCRalphabeta/CD19-depleted allogeneic hematopoietic cell grafts were given to the transplant recipients, all of whom were children.

The germline V and J ends show losses of 3 bases and 0 bases respectively, and no gene match explains 6 bases of the junction. From the cysteine up to the phenylalanine, the CDR3 has a length of 17 residues. Kept here is only the CDR3 DNA, which spans 51 bases and is read in frame from base 1. The germline V gene specifies SGHNT as CDR1 and YENEEA as CDR2. This chain joins TRBV11-3 to TRBJ2-2; 8 junctional bases match TRBD2. Sequencing used PBMCs, mostly from graft donor cells, obtained 360 days after TCRalphabeta/CD19-depleted stem cell transplant. The sequence derives from a male patient aged 2 to 9 who had a stem cell transplant for acute lymphoblastic leukemia, so the T cells may come from the graft donor. The CDR3 protein sequence reads: CASSFVGGDANTGELFF. The bases read TGTGCCAGCAGCTTCGTCGGGGGGGATGCGAACACCGGGGAGCTGTTTTTT.